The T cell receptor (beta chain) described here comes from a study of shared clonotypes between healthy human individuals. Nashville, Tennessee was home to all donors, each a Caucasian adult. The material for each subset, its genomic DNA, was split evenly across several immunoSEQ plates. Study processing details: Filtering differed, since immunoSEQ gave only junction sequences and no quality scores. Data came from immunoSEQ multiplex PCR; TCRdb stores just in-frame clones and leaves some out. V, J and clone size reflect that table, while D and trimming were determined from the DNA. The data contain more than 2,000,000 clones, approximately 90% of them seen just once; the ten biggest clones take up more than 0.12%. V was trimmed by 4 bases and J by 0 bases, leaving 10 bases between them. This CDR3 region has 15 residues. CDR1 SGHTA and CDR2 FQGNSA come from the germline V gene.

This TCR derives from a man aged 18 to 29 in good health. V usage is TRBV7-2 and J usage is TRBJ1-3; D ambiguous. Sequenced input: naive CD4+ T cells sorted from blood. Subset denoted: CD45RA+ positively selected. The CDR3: CASSWEGVSGNTIYF. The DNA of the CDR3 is TGTGCCAGCAGCTGGGAGGGAGTCTCTGGAAACACCATATATTTT.